A selection of T cell receptor beta chains follows, all from one sample in a study of OX40 agonist ivuxolimab in advanced cancers. The data were produced by immunoSEQ multiplex PCR, yet TCRdb's version contains in-frame clones alone and is incomplete. The sample has some 80,000 clones, 70% to 85% seen once. The material was CD4+ or CD8+ T cells sorted from blood, obtained in a trial of the OX40 agonist ivuxolimab. These TCRs come from an adult with an advanced solid tumor such as melanoma, head and neck, liver or kidney cancer. The CDR3 runs from the conserved cysteine through the conserved F or W. The D gene is left open where the match is weak. The size entry is marked missing in some rows and otherwise reads once, few, many or a size class.

>TRBJ1-4|TRBV5-1|-|15|TRBD1
CASSFYRGSNEKLFF
TGCGCCAGCAGCTTCTACAGGGGATCTAATGAAAAACTGTTTTTT
>TRBJ1-1|TRBV19|-|12|-
CASSPGHTEAFF
TGTGCCAGTAGCCCAGGGCACACTGAAGCTTTCTTT
>TRBJ2-2|TRBV28|-|14|-
CASSWVQGQWELFF
TGTGCCAGCAGTTGGGTACAGGGTCAGTGGGAGCTGTTTTTT
>TRBJ1-5|TRBV2|once|14|-
CASRVQGPGPPQHF
TGTGCCAGCAGGGTACAGGGACCCGGGCCGCCCCAGCATTTT
>TRBJ2-1|TRBV5-5|-|15|-
CASSFDWSHYNEQFF
TGTGCCAGCAGCTTTGACTGGAGCCACTACAATGAGCAGTTCTTC
>TRBJ1-2|TRBV7-2|-|14|-
CASSLDKGLGGYTF
TGTGCCAGCAGCTTAGATAAGGGGCTCGGTGGCTACACCTTC
>TRBJ1-1|TRBV9|-|16|-
CASSVLGGRSNTEAFF
TGTGCCAGCAGCGTGCTGGGGGGCCGATCGAACACTGAAGCTTTCTTT
>TRBJ2-3|TRBV9|-|16|-
CASSANGSPNTDTQYF
TGTGCCAGCAGCGCCAACGGGAGTCCCAACACAGATACGCAGTATTTT
>TRBJ1-2|TRBV7-9|-|12|-
CASGRANYGYTF
TGTGCCAGCGGAAGGGCTAACTATGGCTACACCTTC
>TRBJ1-3|TRBV14|-|13|-
CASSPTWGNTIYF
TGTGCCAGCAGTCCCACTTGGGGAAACACCATATATTTT
>TRBJ2-1|TRBV28|-|14|TRBD2
CASRSSGNYNEQFF
TGTGCCAGCAGGTCCAGCGGGAACTACAATGAGCAGTTCTTC
>TRBJ2-5|TRBV19|few|13|-
CASSMSYQETQYF
TGTGCCAGTAGTATGTCGTACCAAGAGACCCAGTACTTC
>TRBJ2-7|TRBV11-2|-|17|TRBD2
CASSLVAASGASYEQYF
TGTGCCAGCAGCTTAGTCGCCGCTAGCGGGGCCTCCTACGAGCAGTACTTC
>TRBJ2-7|TRBV7-2|once|15|TRBD2
CASGGLAGGPYEQYF
TGTGCCAGCGGAGGACTAGCGGGAGGGCCCTACGAGCAGTACTTC
>TRBJ2-1|TRBV7-9|-|15|TRBD2
CASSLGLAGVNEQFF
TGTGCCAGCAGCTTAGGTCTAGCGGGAGTCAATGAGCAGTTCTTC
>TRBJ2-1|TRBV7-6|once|15|-
CASSAGQHPYNEQFF
TGTGCCAGCAGTGCGGGACAGCATCCCTACAATGAGCAGTTCTTC
>TRBJ1-4|TRBV6-1|-|12|-
CASNYREEKLFF
TGTGCCAGTAATTACAGGGAAGAAAAACTGTTTTTT
>TRBJ1-1|TRBV6-5|once|13|-
CASSRSYNTEAFF
TGTGCCAGCAGTCGGAGTTATAACACTGAAGCTTTCTTT
>TRBJ2-7|TRBV5-1|-|14|TRBD2
CASSLASGSYEQYF
TGCGCCAGCAGCCTCGCTAGCGGGTCCTACGAGCAGTACTTC
>TRBJ1-1|TRBV7-9|-|10|-
CASSPEKAFF
TGTGCCAGCAGCCCTGAAAAAGCTTTCTTT
>TRBJ1-2|TRBV11-2|-|15|-
CASSLWAGDNYGYTF
TGTGCCAGCAGCTTATGGGCAGGGGATAACTATGGCTACACCTTC
>TRBJ2-3|TRBV18|-|14|-
CASSGAGVTDTQYF
TGTGCCAGCTCTGGGGCAGGAGTCACAGATACGCAGTATTTT
>TRBJ2-1|TRBV11-2|-|16|TRBD2
CASSSRGAGGLNEQFF
TGTGCCAGCAGTTCAAGAGGGGCGGGAGGGCTCAATGAGCAGTTCTTC
>TRBJ1-1|TRBV6-5|once|14|-
CASSRFTENTEAFF
TGTGCCAGCAGTCGATTTACAGAGAACACTGAAGCTTTCTTT
>TRBJ1-1|TRBV5-6|few|15|-
CASSPETGMNTEAFF
TGTGCCAGCAGCCCTGAAACAGGGATGAACACTGAAGCTTTCTTT
>TRBJ1-1|TRBV18|few|18|-
CASSPTAMRRGPNTEAFF
TGTGCCAGCTCACCAACCGCGATGAGGCGGGGGCCGAACACTGAAGCTTTCTTT
>TRBJ2-7|TRBV7-3|-|18|TRBD2
CASSLGQGGLAGVDEQYF
TGTGCCAGCAGCTTGGGACAGGGGGGACTAGCGGGAGTGGACGAGCAGTACTTC
>TRBJ2-1|TRBV11-2|-|15|TRBD1
CASSSRDRGSNEQFF
TGTGCCAGCAGCTCCCGGGACAGGGGCTCCAATGAGCAGTTCTTC
>TRBJ1-4|TRBV5-4|once|14|-
CASSLVGENEKLFF
TGTGCCAGCAGCTTGGTAGGGGAAAATGAAAAACTGTTTTTT
>TRBJ2-7|TRBV28|-|13|-
CASSLDDRSEQYF
TGTGCCAGCAGTTTAGATGACAGGTCCGAGCAGTACTTC
>TRBJ2-7|TRBV19|-|14|-
CASSIWERDYEQYF
TGTGCCAGTAGTATCTGGGAGAGGGATTACGAGCAGTACTTC
>TRBJ2-1|TRBV4-1|-|14|-
CASSPLAANNEQFF
TGCGCCAGCAGCCCCTTGGCAGCAAACAATGAGCAGTTCTTC
>TRBJ1-2|TRBV29-1|-|12|-
CSVVGQDYGYTF
TGCAGCGTTGTGGGTCAAGACTATGGCTACACCTTC
>TRBJ1-2|TRBV5-6|few|13|-
CASSQRQYYGYTF
TGTGCCAGCAGCCAACGACAGTACTATGGCTACACCTTC
>TRBJ1-6|TRBV30|-|14|-
CAWSPDPGNSPLHF
TGTGCCTGGAGCCCCGACCCGGGGAATTCACCCCTCCACTTT
>TRBJ2-3|TRBV7-2|-|19|TRBD2
CASSLVPLELAGGTDTQYF
TGTGCCAGCAGCTTAGTCCCCTTAGAACTAGCGGGAGGTACAGATACGCAGTATTTT
>TRBJ1-2|TRBV6-5|-|12|-
CATNVGAGGYTF
TGTGCCACCAACGTGGGGGCGGGAGGCTACACCTTC
>TRBJ2-1|TRBV4-2|-|18|TRBD2
CASSQRLAGGNMYNEQFF
TGTGCCAGCAGCCAACGACTAGCGGGGGGTAATATGTACAATGAGCAGTTCTTC
>TRBJ2-5|TRBV11-3|few|16|TRBD2
CASSLGLAGGPETQYF
TGTGCCAGCAGCTTAGGCCTAGCGGGAGGCCCCGAGACCCAGTACTTC
>TRBJ2-7|TRBV7-2|-|16|-
CASSLIPLPGSYEQYF
TGTGCCAGCAGCTTGATCCCCCTTCCTGGCTCCTACGAGCAGTACTTC
>TRBJ1-3|TRBV28|-|13|-
CASTGGSGNTIYF
TGTGCCAGCACTGGTGGCTCTGGAAACACCATATATTTT
>TRBJ2-1|TRBV7-9|-|13|TRBD2
CASRAGRFNEQFF
TGTGCCAGCAGAGCGGGGAGGTTCAATGAGCAGTTCTTC
>TRBJ1-2|TRBV2|-|12|-
CASRQVVYGYTF
TGTGCCAGCCGACAGGTCGTCTATGGCTACACCTTC
>TRBJ2-6|TRBV19|-|14|-
CASSIPRTAYVLTF
TGTGCCAGTAGTATTCCCCGGACAGCGTACGTCCTGACTTTC
>TRBJ1-5|TRBV7-2|few|15|TRBD1
CASSLETGPAQPQHF
TGTGCCAGCAGCTTAGAGACAGGGCCCGCTCAGCCCCAGCATTTT
>TRBJ1-2|TRBV5-1|once|13|-
CASSLDRARGYTF
TGCGCCAGCAGCTTGGACAGGGCGCGTGGCTACACCTTC
>TRBJ2-2|TRBV5-1|-|16|-
CASSLGVRTYTGELFF
TGCGCCAGCAGCTTGGGGGTGAGGACCTACACCGGGGAGCTGTTTTTT
>TRBJ1-5|TRBV6-1|-|15|-
CASSENRYSNQPQHF
TGTGCCAGCAGTGAGAACAGGTATAGCAATCAGCCCCAGCATTTT
>TRBJ1-3|TRBV6-6|-|14|-
CASSYSGTGNTIYF
TGTGCCAGCAGTTACTCGGGGACAGGAAACACCATATATTTT
>TRBJ2-3|TRBV5-1|-|15|-
CASSSSTGGTDTQYF
TGCGCCAGCAGCTCTTCGACAGGAGGCACAGATACGCAGTATTTT
>TRBJ1-1|TRBV10-3|-|15|TRBD1
CAISTTGRGNTEAFF
TGTGCCATCAGTACGACAGGGCGGGGGAACACTGAAGCTTTCTTT
>TRBJ1-5|TRBV27|-|15|-
CASSLSLAGSQPQHF
TGTGCCAGCAGTTTATCGTTGGCAGGGAGTCAGCCCCAGCATTTT
>TRBJ2-2|TRBV7-3|-|14|-
CASSSASGGGELFF
TGTGCCAGCAGCTCCGCTAGTGGCGGCGGGGAGCTGTTTTTT
>TRBJ1-5|TRBV2|once|15|-
CASSEGRGSNQPQHF
TGTGCCAGCAGTGAGGGCAGGGGTAGCAATCAGCCCCAGCATTTT
>TRBJ1-2|TRBV7-9|-|13|-
CASSSLSGEGYTF
TGTGCCAGCAGCTCCCTTTCCGGAGAAGGCTACACCTTC
>TRBJ2-3|TRBV4-1|-|17|TRBD2
CASSQEGTRSSTDTQYF
TGCGCCAGCAGCCAAGAAGGGACTAGAAGCAGCACAGATACGCAGTATTTT
>TRBJ1-1|TRBV7-9|-|16|-
CASSFTDRGTRTEAFF
TGTGCCAGCAGCTTTACCGATAGAGGGACTCGGACTGAAGCTTTCTTT
>TRBJ1-6|TRBV11-2|-|13|-
CAAGGQGYSPLHF
TGTGCCGCGGGGGGGCAGGGTTATTCACCCCTCCACTTT
>TRBJ2-3|TRBV29-1|-|11|-
CSAARADTQYF
TGCAGCGCCGCCCGGGCAGATACGCAGTATTTT